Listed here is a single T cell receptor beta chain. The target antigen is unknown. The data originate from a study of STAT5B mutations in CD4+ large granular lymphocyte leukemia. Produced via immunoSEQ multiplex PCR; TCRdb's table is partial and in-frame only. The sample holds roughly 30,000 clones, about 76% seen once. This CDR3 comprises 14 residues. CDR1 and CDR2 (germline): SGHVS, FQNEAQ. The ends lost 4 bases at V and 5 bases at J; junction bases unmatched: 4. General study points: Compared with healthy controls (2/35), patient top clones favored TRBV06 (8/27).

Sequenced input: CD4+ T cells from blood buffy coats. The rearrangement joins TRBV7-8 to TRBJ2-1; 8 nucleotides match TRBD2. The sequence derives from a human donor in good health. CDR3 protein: CASSSGLGNNEQFF. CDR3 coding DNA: TGTGCCAGCAGCTCGGGACTAGGTAACAATGAGCAGTTCTTC.